The present T cell receptor (beta chain) was sequenced within a study of cytotoxic CD8 clonotypes in ibrutinib-treated CLL. Overall study: There were 11 relapsed/refractory patients and more than 14 treatment-naive patients, and around 17 were IGHV unmutated.

This clone showed up just a few times. The target antigen is unknown. Genomic DNA in an amount of about 2 micrograms was extracted from cryopreserved PBMCs and used for the preparation of TCR beta libraries. Study-level results: Treatment saw public clonotypes, which were uncommon, either contract or stay stable. The study found baseline clonality above age-matched healthy donors, tracking circulating CD8+ T-cell counts.

Assay: immunoSEQ multiplex PCR; the TCRdb copy retains only in-frame clones and omits some. Here the sample spans roughly 300,000 clones, more than 70% being singletons. This specimen was PBMCs, taken at disease progression, from a patient treated with ibrutinib. The sequence came from a human donor with chronic lymphocytic leukemia.

The CDR3 DNA follows: TGTGCCAGCAGCCCGGGACTAGCGGGTGGCGAGCAGTACTTC. This encodes CASSPGLAGGEQYF. The genes are TRBV7-6 and TRBJ2-7, with 12 bases fitting TRBD2. The CDR3 runs to 14 residues. CDR1 is SGHVS and CDR2 is FNYEAQ in the germline V gene. The J segment lost 6 bases and the V segment lost 5 bases, leaving 5 bases of the junction unmatched.